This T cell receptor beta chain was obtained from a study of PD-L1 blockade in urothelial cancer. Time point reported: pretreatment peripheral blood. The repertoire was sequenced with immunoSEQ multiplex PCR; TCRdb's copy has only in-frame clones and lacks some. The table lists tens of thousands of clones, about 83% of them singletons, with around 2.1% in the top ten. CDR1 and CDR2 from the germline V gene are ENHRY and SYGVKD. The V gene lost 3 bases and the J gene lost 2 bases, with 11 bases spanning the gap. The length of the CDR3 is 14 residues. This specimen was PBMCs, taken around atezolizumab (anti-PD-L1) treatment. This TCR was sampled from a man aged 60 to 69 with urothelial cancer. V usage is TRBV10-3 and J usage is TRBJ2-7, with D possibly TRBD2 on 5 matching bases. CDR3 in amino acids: CAISDGGYTYEQYF. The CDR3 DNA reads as TGTGCCATCAGTGATGGCGGGTATACCTACGAGCAGTACTTC.